The 16 T cell receptor beta chains listed next were all sequenced from one sample in a study of graft-versus-host responses after intestinal transplantation. Their specific antigens are unknown. The method was immunoSEQ multiplex PCR; TCRdb's version includes in-frame clones alone and lacks a portion of them. The data show 85,000 to 110,000 clones, 93% seen once. The sequences come from unstimulated CD8+ T cells sorted from spleen or lymph node cells, collected before intestinal transplant. These receptors all come from a human donor who received an intestinal transplant.

This clone was recorded once. The genes are TRBV5-1 and TRBJ1-1, with 7 bases aligning to TRBD1. Germline loops: CDR1 SGHRS, CDR2 YFSETQ. This CDR3 has 15 residues. The ends lost 4 bases at V and 5 bases at J; junction bases unmatched: 11. CDR3 sequence: CASSPARGGETEAFF. Here the CDR3 DNA reads TGCGCCAGCAGCCCGGCCAGGGGGGGAGAGACTGAAGCTTTCTTT.

This chain connects TRBV7-9 to TRBJ2-2; D is unresolved. This CDR3 is 12 amino acids long. Germline V lookup: CDR1 SEHNR, CDR2 FQNEAQ (reference sequence). With 5 bases removed from V and 2 bases from J, the gap between germline ends came to 3 bases. The CDR3 spells CASSPNTGELFF. In nucleotides, the CDR3 is TGTGCCAGCAGCCCCAACACCGGGGAGCTGTTTTTT.

This clone showed up just a few times. The CDR3 DNA reads as TGTGCCAGCAGCGAAGGGAATTTAGAAGAAAAACTGTTTTTT. Its translation is CASSEGNLEEKLFF. The chain joins TRBV7-9 to TRBJ1-4; D call uncertain. This CDR3 region has 14 residues. Per germline, CDR1 SEHNR and CDR2 FQNEAQ (reference sequence). The ends were cut back, 5 bases at V and 8 bases at J, with 15 bases in the middle.

CDR3 DNA sequence: TGTGCCAGCAGTTTTTGGCCTCTAGCCAAAAACATTCAGTACTTC. This encodes CASSFWPLAKNIQYF. The chain has TRBV27 and TRBJ2-4; D is unresolved. The germline V and J ends were trimmed by 3 bases and 0 bases, with 9 bases remaining between them. Germline values: CDR1 MNHEY, CDR2 SMNVEV (reference sequence). The CDR3 sequence is 15 residues long.

The chain recombines TRBV4-1 with TRBJ2-5; tentative D call: TRBD2 (5 bases). Trimming left V 0 bases short and J 1 base short, with 9 bases between. The CDR3 sequence is 15 residues long. Germline CDR1 is MGHRA and CDR2 is YSYEKL. CDR3 bases: TGCGCCAGCAGCCAAGAAGGTAGCGCCCAAGAGACCCAGTACTTC. As protein: CASSQEGSAQETQYF.

The rearrangement uses TRBV4-2 and TRBJ2-7; TRBD2 agrees at 11 bases. Unmatched junction bases numbered 11, after V lost 0 bases and J lost 4 bases. The CDR3 covers 18 residues. In germline, CDR1 is LGHNA, CDR2 YNFKEQ. The CDR3 DNA reads as TGTGCCAGCAGCCAAGAATGGGGCCTACTAGCGGGGGATTACGAGCAGTACTTC. Encoded protein: CASSQEWGLLAGDYEQYF.

This clone was observed a single time. The chain combines TRBV7-3 with TRBJ2-5; 9 bases are a match to TRBD2. Trimming took 1 base from V and 6 from J; bases not matched to a gene: 3. Germline values: CDR1 SGHTA, CDR2 FQGTGA. The CDR3 contains 14 residues. CDR3 protein: CASSLSGGGQTQYF. Written as DNA, the CDR3 is TGTGCCAGCAGCTTAAGCGGGGGGGGACAGACCCAGTACTTC.

The rearrangement links TRBV11-2 to TRBJ2-5; 12 bases are shared with TRBD2. The CDR3 length is 17 residues. J was trimmed by 4 bases and V by 4 bases; bases with no gene match: 10. The germline CDR1 and CDR2 sequences are SGHAT and FQNNGV. The DNA for the CDR3 is TGTGCCAGCAGCTCCGAGTCTAGCGGGGGGGAGAGAGAGACCCAGTACTTC. Its translation is CASSSESSGGERETQYF.

The chain has TRBV7-9 and TRBJ2-5; maybe TRBD2 (6 bases). The CDR3 totals 14 residues. Germline CDR1 is SEHNR and CDR2 is FQNEAQ (reference sequence). Trimming pared 5 bases from V and 1 base from J, leaving 11 bases between. For the CDR3, the DNA is TGTGCCAGCAGCCCCGGACTATCCCAAGAGACCCAGTACTTC. Residues: CASSPGLSQETQYF.

The genes are TRBV6-1 and TRBJ2-7, with 7 bases matching TRBD1. V shed 6 bases and J 6 bases; nucleotides not matched to a gene: 11. The germline CDR1 and CDR2 sequences are MNHNS and SASEGT. CDR3 length equals 14 residues. The CDR3 DNA reads TGTGCCAGCAGAATCACAGGGGAATGGGCCGAGCAGTACTTC. Amino acid sequence: CASRITGEWAEQYF.

The chain employs TRBV7-9 and TRBJ2-7; D perhaps matches TRBD1 (5 bases). V shed 4 bases and J shed 1 base, with 8 bases lying between them. Germline CDR1 SEHNR, CDR2 FQNEAQ (reference sequence). The CDR3 has 13 amino acids. The CDR3 bases are TGTGCCAGCAGCTATAGGGGTTCCTACGAGCAGTACTTC. As protein: CASSYRGSYEQYF.

This chain joins TRBV5-4 and TRBJ1-3; no firm D call. Germline loops: CDR1 SGHNT, CDR2 YYREEE (reference sequence). The ends were cut back, 6 bases at V and 0 bases at J, with 13 bases in the middle. The CDR3 has 15 amino acids. In nucleotides, the CDR3 is TGTGCCAGCACCCTTGACCTTTCCTCTGGAAACACCATATATTTT. This codes for CASTLDLSSGNTIYF.

The chain links TRBV10-3 to TRBJ1-4; no clear D gene. The CDR3 sequence is 14 residues long. The V end lost 10 bases, the J end lost 3 bases, and 15 bases lay between the germline ends. Germline assignment: CDR1 ENHRY and CDR2 SYGVKD. This CDR3 reads CATRDGSANEKLFF. The CDR3 coding sequence is TGTGCCACCCGGGATGGGTCGGCTAATGAAAAACTGTTTTTT.

This clone was seen once. The rearrangement uses TRBV5-3 and TRBJ2-7; a possible D gene is TRBD2 (6 bases). TRBV5-3 is sorted into the ORF group, with uncertain function. The V end was cut by 6 bases, the J end by 5 bases, with 21 bases between. CDR3 size: 15 residues. This chain's CDR3 is CARITARDCKHEQYF. In nucleotides, the CDR3 is TGTGCCAGAATCACCGCACGGGACTGCAAGCACGAGCAGTACTTC.

The chain joins TRBV2 to TRBJ1-2, with D perhaps TRBD1 (6 bases). V was shortened by 3 bases and J by 6 bases, with 14 bases between the two germline ends. The germline gives CDR1 SNHLY, CDR2 FYNNEI. The CDR3 contains 14 residues. The CDR3 here is CASSDSTGTDGYTF. The CDR3 DNA follows: TGTGCCAGCAGTGATTCGACAGGTACGGATGGCTACACCTTC. The full variable domain, completed using reference TRBV2 and TRBJ1-2, is EPEVTQTPSHQVTQMGQEVILRCVPISNHLYFYWYRQILGQKVEFLVSFYNNEISEKSEIFDDQFSVERPDGSNFTLKIRSTKLEDSAMYFCASSDSTGTDGYTFGSGTRLTVV.

This clone was found a few times. The chain employs TRBV6-1 and TRBJ2-7; the D gene could be TRBD1 or TRBD2 (5 bases each). V lost 1 base to trimming and J lost 3 bases, with 13 bases between them. The CDR3 totals 15 residues. Germline loops: CDR1 MNHNS, CDR2 SASEGT. CDR3 residues: CASSEDGVGGYEQYF. DNA for the CDR3: TGTGCCAGCAGTGAAGATGGGGTTGGGGGCTACGAGCAGTACTTC.